This T cell receptor beta chain originates from a study of T cell responses to AZD1222 COVID-19 vaccine. Germline CDR1 KGHSH, CDR2 LQKENI. The CDR3 runs to 16 residues. The V gene end was trimmed by 3 bases and the J gene end by 0 bases; junction bases not matched to a gene: 7. This table comes from immunoSEQ multiplex PCR, and its TCRdb copy is limited to in-frame clones, with some not included. Here the sample spans some 170,000 clones, 75% to 90% being singletons. Sequencing used peripheral blood, obtained 28 days after the second dose of the MenACWY control vaccine. The clonotype comes from an adult who received the MenACWY meningococcal vaccine as a control. This sequence joins TRBV18 and TRBJ1-1; 7 bases are a match to TRBD1. The CDR3 here is CASSPGTVMMNTEAFF. As DNA, the CDR3 is TGTGCCAGCTCACCCGGGACAGTCATGATGAACACTGAAGCTTTCTTT.